Here is one T cell receptor beta chain with its context. What it binds is not known. Germline and junction disagree at one end, which may indicate a read error. Per the germline V gene, CDR1 is DFQATT and CDR2 is SNEGSKA (reference sequence). The CDR3 consists of 15 residues. TCRB libraries came from RNA via three nested multiplex PCR rounds. TCRB cDNA was made from 0.4 to 0.65 ug total RNA. These TCRB libraries lack any described unique molecular identifiers. TCRdb reprocessed the multiplex PCR reads with MiXCR, giving one entry per CDR3 protein. This sample has about 32,000 distinct CDR3 sequences, with 50% to 75% found just once. These data come from a study of tumor-infiltrating lymphocytes in glioblastoma multiforme. Whole-study results and caveats: Unequal TCR RNA per T cell might skew measured clone sizes.

The V and J genes are TRBV20-1 and TRBJ1-5, with D uncertain. Sequenced input: brain tumor tissue. The clonotype comes from a male donor with glioblastoma. In DNA, the CDR3 is TGCAATGCTAGGAAAGGGCCAAATAGCAATCAGTCCCAGCATTTT. It codes for CNARKGPNSNQSQHF.